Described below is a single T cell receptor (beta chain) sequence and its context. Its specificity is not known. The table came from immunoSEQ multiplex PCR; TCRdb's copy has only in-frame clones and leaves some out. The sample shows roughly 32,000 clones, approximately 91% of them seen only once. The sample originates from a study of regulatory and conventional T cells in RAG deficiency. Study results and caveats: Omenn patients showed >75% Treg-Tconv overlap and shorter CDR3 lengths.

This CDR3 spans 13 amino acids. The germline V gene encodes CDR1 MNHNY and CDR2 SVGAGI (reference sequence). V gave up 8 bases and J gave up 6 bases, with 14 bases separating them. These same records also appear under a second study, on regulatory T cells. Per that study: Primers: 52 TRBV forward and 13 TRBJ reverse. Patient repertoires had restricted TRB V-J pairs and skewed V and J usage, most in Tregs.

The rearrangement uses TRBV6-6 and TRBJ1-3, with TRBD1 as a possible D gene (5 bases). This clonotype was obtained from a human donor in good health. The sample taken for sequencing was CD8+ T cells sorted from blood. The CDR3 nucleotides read TGTGCCAGCTCGTGGGGCAGCAAAAACACCATATATTTT. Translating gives CASSWGSKNTIYF.